These T cell receptor beta chains were read from a single sample in a study of blood T cell repertoires in COVID-19. Generated by immunoSEQ multiplex PCR, the TCRdb table keeps only in-frame clones and is missing some. The sample lists about 180,000 clones, roughly four fifths occurring once. The sequenced sample was peripheral blood. The receptors stem from a woman between 65 and 79 years old with COVID-19, enrolled during active disease. The CDR3 runs from the conserved cysteine through the conserved F or W. The D gene is left open where the match is weak. Rows give clone size only sometimes, using once, few, many, or a class for an expanded clone.

cdr3_length	clone_size	v_call	d_call	j_call	cdr3_nt	cdr3_aa
14	.	TRBV9	.	TRBJ1-1	TGTGCCAGCAGCGCAACCCAAGGGGACACTGAAGCTTTCTTT	CASSATQGDTEAFF
11	.	TRBV2	.	TRBJ2-7	TGTGCCGGGACTTATTGGGGCGAGCAGTACTTC	CAGTYWGEQYF
15	.	TRBV9	.	TRBJ2-3	TGTGCCAGCAGCGTAGCTCCACAGGTTGGGGATACGCAGTATTTT	CASSVAPQVGDTQYF
15	.	TRBV10-3	TRBD2	TRBJ2-1	TGTGCCATCAGTGAGGGGACTAGGAGGGGCAATGAGCAGTTCTTC	CAISEGTRRGNEQFF
14	.	TRBV9	TRBD2	TRBJ2-1	TGTGCCAGCAGCTCCCGACTAGCGCGCGATGAGCAGTTCTTC	CASSSRLARDEQFF
14	once	TRBV19	.	TRBJ2-1	TGTGCCAGTAATTCTTTGCGGGACTACAATGAGCAGTTCTTC	CASNSLRDYNEQFF
12	.	TRBV7-9	.	TRBJ2-1	TGTGCCAGCAGCCAAACCGGGATCCAGCAGTTCTTC	CASSQTGIQQFF
13	.	TRBV6-5	TRBD2	TRBJ2-5	TGTGCCAGCAGCAAGAGCGGGAGTGAGACCCAGTACTTC	CASSKSGSETQYF
12	.	TRBV5-4	.	TRBJ2-5	TGTGCCAGCAGCCCGACTGGAGAGACCCAGTACTTC	CASSPTGETQYF
15	.	TRBV27	TRBD1	TRBJ1-1	TGTGCCAGCAGTCCCCTCGGACAGGGTGGGACTGAAGCTTTCTTT	CASSPLGQGGTEAFF
14	once	TRBV6-5	TRBD1	TRBJ1-3	TGTGCCAGCAGTTTCGACAGGGTGGGAAACACCATATATTTT	CASSFDRVGNTIYF
13	.	TRBV18	.	TRBJ2-7	TGTGCCAGCTCACCTCCCGACAGATACGAGCAGTACTTC	CASSPPDRYEQYF
14	.	TRBV2	TRBD1	TRBJ1-5	TGTGCCAGCAGTGAAGACAGGGGGCCTCAGCCCCAGCATTTT	CASSEDRGPQPQHF
15	.	TRBV7-2	.	TRBJ2-7	TGTGCCAGCAGCCCCTCTCCGAGGGAGCGGTACGAGCAGTACTTC	CASSPSPRERYEQYF
15	.	TRBV19	TRBD2	TRBJ2-7	TGTGCCAAAGGACTAGCGGGAGGATGTGCCTACGAGCAGTACTTC	CAKGLAGGCAYEQYF
13	.	TRBV7-2	.	TRBJ2-5	TGTGCCAGCAGCCGACAGAACCAAGAGACCCAGTACTTC	CASSRQNQETQYF
14	many	TRBV4-1	.	TRBJ2-4	TGCGCCAGCAGCCAAGTGGCAGGGTCAAACATTCAGTACTTC	CASSQVAGSNIQYF
15	once	TRBV7-2	TRBD1	TRBJ1-2	TGTGCCAGCAGCTCGGACAGGATCTCTAACTATGGCTACACCTTC	CASSSDRISNYGYTF
15	few	TRBV9	.	TRBJ1-2	TGTGCCAGCAGCGTAGCTGACGACAGTAAATATGGCTACACCTTC	CASSVADDSKYGYTF
12	.	TRBV4-1	TRBD2	TRBJ2-1	TGCGGAAGCGGGAGGAATTACAATGAGCAGTTCTTC	CGSGRNYNEQFF
15	.	TRBV10-1	.	TRBJ2-3	TGCGCCAGCAGCGAAGACCCCGGGCCTAGCGATACGCAGTATTTT	CASSEDPGPSDTQYF
13	few	TRBV12-3/TRBV12-4	TRBD1	TRBJ1-1	TGTGCCAGCACTCGACAGGGGCTCACTGAAGCTTTCTTT	CASTRQGLTEAFF
17	.	TRBV6-2/TRBV6-3	.	TRBJ1-5	TGTGCCAGCAGCATCCAACGGGTCACGACTTCCAATCAGCCCCAGCATTTT	CASSIQRVTTSNQPQHF
14	once	TRBV5-6	TRBD2	TRBJ2-1	TGTGCCAGCTTGTCACTAGCGGGAGGCGATGAGCAGTTCTTC	CASLSLAGGDEQFF
17	once	TRBV10-3	TRBD1	TRBJ2-4	TGTGCCATCAGTGAGTCGGGGACAGGGCTGGGCAAAAACATTCAGTACTTC	CAISESGTGLGKNIQYF
16	.	TRBV7-9	TRBD2	TRBJ2-3	TGTGCCAGCAGCCCCCTGCCTAGCGGGAGTAAGGATACGCAGTATTTT	CASSPLPSGSKDTQYF
17	.	TRBV15	TRBD2	TRBJ2-7	TGTGCCACCAGCAGAGAAGGGGTAGCGGGAGGGGGCTACGAGCAGTACTTC	CATSREGVAGGGYEQYF
14	.	TRBV7-9	TRBD1	TRBJ2-5	TGTGCCAGCAGGGGCTCGGACAGGGAAGTGACCCAGTACTTC	CASRGSDREVTQYF
13	.	TRBV6-5	.	TRBJ1-2	TGTGCCAGCAGATCTGCAGATTTTTATGGCTACACCTTC	CASRSADFYGYTF
13	.	TRBV2	TRBD1	TRBJ2-5	TGTGCCAGCAACAGGGGTGATCGAGAGACCCAGTACTTC	CASNRGDRETQYF